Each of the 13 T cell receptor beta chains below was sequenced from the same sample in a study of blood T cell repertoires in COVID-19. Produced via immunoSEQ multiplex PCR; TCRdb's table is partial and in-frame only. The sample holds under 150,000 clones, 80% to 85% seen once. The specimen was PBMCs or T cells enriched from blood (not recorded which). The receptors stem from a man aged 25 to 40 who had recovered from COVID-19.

CDR3 residues: CASSEAWDKISEQYV. CDR3 DNA sequence: TGTGCCAGCAGTGAAGCCTGGGACAAAATAAGTGAGCAGTACGTC. The chain has TRBV2 and TRBJ2-7; maybe TRBD1 (6 bases). Looked up from germline, CDR1 is SNHLY and CDR2 is FYNNEI. The CDR3 is 15 amino acids. V was pared by 0 bases and J by 7 bases, with 16 bases between.

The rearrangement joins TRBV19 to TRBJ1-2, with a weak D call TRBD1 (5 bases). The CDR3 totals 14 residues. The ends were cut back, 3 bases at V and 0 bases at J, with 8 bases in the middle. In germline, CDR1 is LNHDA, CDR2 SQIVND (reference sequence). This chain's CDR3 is CASSMGPANYGYTF. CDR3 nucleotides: TGTGCCAGTAGTATGGGGCCAGCTAACTATGGCTACACCTTC. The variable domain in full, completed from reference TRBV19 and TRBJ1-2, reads DGGITQSPKYLFRKEGQNVTLSCEQNLNHDAMYWYRQDPGQGLRLIYYSQIVNDFQKGDIAEGYSVSREKKESFPLTVTSAQKNPTAFYLCASSMGPANYGYTFGSGTRLTVV.

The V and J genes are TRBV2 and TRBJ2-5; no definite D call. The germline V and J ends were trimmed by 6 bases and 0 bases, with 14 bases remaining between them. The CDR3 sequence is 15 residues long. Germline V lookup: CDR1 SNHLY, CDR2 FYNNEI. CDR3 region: CASSPTDVYQETQYF. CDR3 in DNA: TGTGCCAGCAGCCCTACAGACGTGTACCAAGAGACCCAGTACTTC.

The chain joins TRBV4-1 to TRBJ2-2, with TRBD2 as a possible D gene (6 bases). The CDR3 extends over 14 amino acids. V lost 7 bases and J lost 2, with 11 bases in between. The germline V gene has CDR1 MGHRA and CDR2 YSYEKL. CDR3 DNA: TGCGCCAGCAACCCGGGGGTCAACACCGGGGAGCTGTTTTTT. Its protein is CASNPGVNTGELFF.

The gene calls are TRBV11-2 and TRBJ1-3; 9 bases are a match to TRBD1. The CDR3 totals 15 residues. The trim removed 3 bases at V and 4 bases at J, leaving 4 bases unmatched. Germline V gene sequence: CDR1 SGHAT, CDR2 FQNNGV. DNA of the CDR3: TGTGCCAGCAGCTTTAGGACAGGGGCCGGAAACACCATATATTTT. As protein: CASSFRTGAGNTIYF.

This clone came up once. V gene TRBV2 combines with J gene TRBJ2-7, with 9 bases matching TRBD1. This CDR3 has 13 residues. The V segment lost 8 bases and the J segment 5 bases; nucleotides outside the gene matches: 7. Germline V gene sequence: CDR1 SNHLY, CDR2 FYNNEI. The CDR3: CASLKTGGDEQYV. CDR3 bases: TGTGCCAGCCTAAAGACAGGGGGGGACGAGCAGTACGTC.

This chain's CDR3 is CASSALSTGIGEKLFF. The DNA for the CDR3 is TGTGCCAGTAGTGCGTTATCGACAGGTATTGGTGAAAAACTGTTTTTT. The chain carries TRBV19 and TRBJ1-4; weak D call: TRBD1 (6 bases). Germline assignment: CDR1 LNHDA and CDR2 SQIVND (reference sequence). This CDR3 is 16 amino acids long. V shed 5 bases and J shed 7 bases, with 20 bases lying between them.

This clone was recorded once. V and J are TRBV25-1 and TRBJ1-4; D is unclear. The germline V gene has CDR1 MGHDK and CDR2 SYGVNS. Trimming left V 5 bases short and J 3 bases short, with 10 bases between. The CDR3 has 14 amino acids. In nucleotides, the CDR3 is TGTGCCAGCAGTCCCCTCGGGGCTAATGAAAAACTGTTTTTT. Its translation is CASSPLGANEKLFF.

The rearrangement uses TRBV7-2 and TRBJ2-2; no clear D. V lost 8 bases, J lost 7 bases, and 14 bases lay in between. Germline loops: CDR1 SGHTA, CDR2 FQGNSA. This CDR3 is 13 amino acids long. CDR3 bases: TGTGCCAGCCCCGAGCGCCGCGGCGGGGAGCTGTTTTTT. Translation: CASPERRGGELFF.

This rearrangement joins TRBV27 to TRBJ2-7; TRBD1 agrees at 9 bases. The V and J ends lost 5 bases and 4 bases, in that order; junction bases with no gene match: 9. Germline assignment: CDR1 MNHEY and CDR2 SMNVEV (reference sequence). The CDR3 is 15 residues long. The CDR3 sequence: CASSPSWDRDYEQYF. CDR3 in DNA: TGTGCCAGCAGTCCCAGCTGGGACAGGGATTACGAGCAGTACTTC.

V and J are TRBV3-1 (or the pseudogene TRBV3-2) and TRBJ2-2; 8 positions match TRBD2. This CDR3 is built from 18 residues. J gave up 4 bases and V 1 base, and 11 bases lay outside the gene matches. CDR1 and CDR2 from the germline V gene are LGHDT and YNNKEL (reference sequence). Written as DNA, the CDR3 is TGTGCCAGCAGCCAAGTCGGCGGGAGGAGGTCGGCCACCGGGGAGCTGTTTTTT. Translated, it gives CASSQVGGRRSATGELFF.

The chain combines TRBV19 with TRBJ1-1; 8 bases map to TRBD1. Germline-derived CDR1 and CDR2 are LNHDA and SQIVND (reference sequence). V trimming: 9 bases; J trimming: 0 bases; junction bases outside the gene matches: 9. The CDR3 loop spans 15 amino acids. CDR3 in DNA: TGTGCCAGCGACAGGGGAACGGGAATGAACACTGAAGCTTTCTTT. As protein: CASDRGTGMNTEAFF. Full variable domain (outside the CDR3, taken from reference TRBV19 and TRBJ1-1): DGGITQSPKYLFRKEGQNVTLSCEQNLNHDAMYWYRQDPGQGLRLIYYSQIVNDFQKGDIAEGYSVSREKKESFPLTVTSAQKNPTAFYLCASDRGTGMNTEAFFGQGTRLTVV.

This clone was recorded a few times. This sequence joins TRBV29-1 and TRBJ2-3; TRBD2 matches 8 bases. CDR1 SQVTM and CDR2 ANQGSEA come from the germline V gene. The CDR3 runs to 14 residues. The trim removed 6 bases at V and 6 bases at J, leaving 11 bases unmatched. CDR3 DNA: TGCAGCGTCCCGGGTAGCGGGGTCGGGGATACGCAGTATTTT. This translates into CSVPGSGVGDTQYF.